The 5 T cell receptor beta chains reported below all come from one sample, sequenced in a study of radiotherapy plus CTLA-4 blockade in lung cancer. Method: immunoSEQ multiplex PCR; TCRdb's copy keeps in-frame clones and lacks some. The sample yields about 14,000 clones, 72% seen once. The sample consisted of peripheral blood, taken from a patient treated with radiotherapy plus ipilimumab. The receptor source for this set is a human donor with non-small cell lung cancer whose response to radiotherapy plus ipilimumab could not be evaluated.

This chain connects TRBV5-6 to TRBJ2-2, with D unclear. CDR1 and CDR2 (germline): SGHDT, YYEEEE. This CDR3 spans 15 amino acids. V dropped 1 base and J dropped 4 bases, with 11 bases sitting between them. In DNA form, the CDR3 reads TGTGCCAGCAGCTTGACGGAGAGACGCACCGGGGAGCTGTTTTTT. Protein: CASSLTERRTGELFF.

This chain links TRBV27 with TRBJ2-5; 11 bases fit TRBD2. Looked up from germline, CDR1 is MNHEY and CDR2 is SMNVEV (reference sequence). V lost 4 bases, J lost 4 bases, and 5 bases stayed unmatched. The CDR3 is 15 residues long. For the CDR3, the DNA is TGTGCCAGCAGTTCTCCACTAGCGGGGGCAGAGACCCAGTACTTC. This gives the protein CASSSPLAGAETQYF.

This sequence joins TRBV9 and TRBJ1-1; TRBD1 is a possible D gene (5 bases). Trimming pared 0 bases from V and 4 bases from J, leaving 19 bases between. The CDR3 extends over 17 amino acids. Germline V lookup: CDR1 SGDLS, CDR2 YYNGEE. The CDR3 region has the DNA TGTGCCAGCAGCGTAGTAGTGGGGGGGTTATCGGGCACTGAAGCTTTCTTT. Translating gives CASSVVVGGLSGTEAFF.

The rearrangement joins TRBV6-5 to TRBJ1-1, with TRBD1 matching over 12 bases. Trimming cost V 0 bases and J 7 bases; bases outside gene matches: 6. The CDR3 length is 16 residues. The V gene's germline CDR1 is MNHEY and CDR2 SVGAGI. Written as DNA, the CDR3 is TGTGCCAGCAGTTACTCACGGGACAGGGGGCGCGGTGAAGCTTTCTTT. This translates into CASSYSRDRGRGEAFF.

The rearrangement joins TRBV10-3 to TRBJ2-1; TRBD2 aligns across 7 bases. Germline V gives CDR1 ENHRY, CDR2 SYGVKD. The CDR3 runs to 14 residues. V lost 5 bases and J lost 7; bases outside the gene matches: 8. Here the CDR3 DNA reads TGTGCCATCAGTTCCCAGGGAGGGGCAAATGAGCAGTTCTTC. Its protein product is CAISSQGGANEQFF.